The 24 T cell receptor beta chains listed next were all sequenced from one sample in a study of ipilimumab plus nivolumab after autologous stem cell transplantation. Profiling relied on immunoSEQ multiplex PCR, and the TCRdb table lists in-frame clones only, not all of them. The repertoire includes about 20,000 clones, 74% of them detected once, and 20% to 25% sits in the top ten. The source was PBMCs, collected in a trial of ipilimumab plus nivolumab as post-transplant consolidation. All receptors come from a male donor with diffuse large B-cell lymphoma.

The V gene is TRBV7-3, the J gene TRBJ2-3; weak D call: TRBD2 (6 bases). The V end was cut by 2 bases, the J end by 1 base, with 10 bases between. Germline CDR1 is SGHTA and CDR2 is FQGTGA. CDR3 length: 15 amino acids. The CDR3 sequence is CASSLSPGGTDTQYF. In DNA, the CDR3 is TGTGCCAGCAGCTTATCCCCGGGAGGCACAGATACGCAGTATTTT.

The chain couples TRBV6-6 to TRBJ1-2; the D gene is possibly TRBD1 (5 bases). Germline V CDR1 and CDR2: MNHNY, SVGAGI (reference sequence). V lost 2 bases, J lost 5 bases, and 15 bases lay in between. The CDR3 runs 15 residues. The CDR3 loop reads CASSYDSLSYYGYTF. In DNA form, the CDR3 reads TGTGCCAGCAGTTACGACAGCCTTTCATATTATGGCTACACCTTC.

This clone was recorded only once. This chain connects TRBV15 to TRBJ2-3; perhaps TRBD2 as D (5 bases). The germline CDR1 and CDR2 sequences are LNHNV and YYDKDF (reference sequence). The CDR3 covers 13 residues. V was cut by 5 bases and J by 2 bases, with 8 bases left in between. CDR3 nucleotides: TGTGCCACCAGCCGGGATTTCACAGATACGCAGTATTTT. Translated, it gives CATSRDFTDTQYF.

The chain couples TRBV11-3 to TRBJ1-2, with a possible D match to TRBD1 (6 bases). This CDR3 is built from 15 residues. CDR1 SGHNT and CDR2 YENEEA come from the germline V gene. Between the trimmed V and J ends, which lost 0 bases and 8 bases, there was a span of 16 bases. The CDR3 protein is CASSLDLTGRKGYTF. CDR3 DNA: TGTGCCAGCAGCTTAGATCTTACAGGGAGGAAGGGCTACACCTTC.

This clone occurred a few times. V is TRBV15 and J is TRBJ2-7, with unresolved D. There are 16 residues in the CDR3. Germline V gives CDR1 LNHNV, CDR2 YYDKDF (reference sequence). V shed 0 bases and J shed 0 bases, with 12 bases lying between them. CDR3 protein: CATSRDYGGNSYEQYF. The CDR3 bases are TGTGCCACCAGCAGAGATTATGGCGGAAACTCCTACGAGCAGTACTTC.

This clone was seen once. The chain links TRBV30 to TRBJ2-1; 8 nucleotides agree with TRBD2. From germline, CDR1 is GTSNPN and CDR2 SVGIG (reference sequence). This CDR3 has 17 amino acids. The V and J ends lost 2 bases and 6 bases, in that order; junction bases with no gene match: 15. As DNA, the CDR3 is TGTGCCTGGAGTCACCCATCCGGGACTAGAAGGGTCAATGAGCAGTTCTTC. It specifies CAWSHPSGTRRVNEQFF.

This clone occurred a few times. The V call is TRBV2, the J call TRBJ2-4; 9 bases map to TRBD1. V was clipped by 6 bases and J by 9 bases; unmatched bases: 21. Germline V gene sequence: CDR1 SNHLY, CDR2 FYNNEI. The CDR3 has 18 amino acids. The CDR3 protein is CASRSTGGSLGGRGIQYF. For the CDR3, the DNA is TGTGCCAGCAGGTCGACAGGGGGTTCTCTTGGTGGGAGAGGCATTCAGTACTTC.

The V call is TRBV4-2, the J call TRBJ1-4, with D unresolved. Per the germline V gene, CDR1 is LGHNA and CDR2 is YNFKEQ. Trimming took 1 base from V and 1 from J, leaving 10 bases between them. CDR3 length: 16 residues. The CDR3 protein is CASSQVAAQTNEKLFF. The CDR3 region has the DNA TGTGCCAGCAGCCAAGTGGCAGCCCAAACTAATGAAAAACTGTTTTTT.

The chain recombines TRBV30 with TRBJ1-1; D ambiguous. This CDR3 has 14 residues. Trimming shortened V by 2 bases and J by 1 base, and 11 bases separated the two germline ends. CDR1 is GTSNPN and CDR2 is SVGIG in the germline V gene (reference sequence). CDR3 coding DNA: TGTGCCTGGAGTCCCAAAGGATGGAACACTGAAGCTTTCTTT. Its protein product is CAWSPKGWNTEAFF.

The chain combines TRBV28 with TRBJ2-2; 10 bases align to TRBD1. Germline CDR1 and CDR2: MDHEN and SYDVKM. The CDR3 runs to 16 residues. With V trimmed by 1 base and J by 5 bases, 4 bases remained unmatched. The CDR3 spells CASSLSPGQGTGELFF. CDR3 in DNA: TGTGCCAGCAGTTTATCGCCGGGACAGGGGACCGGGGAGCTGTTTTTT.

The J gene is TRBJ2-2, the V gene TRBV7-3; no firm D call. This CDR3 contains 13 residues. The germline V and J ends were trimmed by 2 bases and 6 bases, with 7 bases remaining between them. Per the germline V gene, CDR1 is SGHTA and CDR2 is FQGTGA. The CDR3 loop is CASSLLGSGELFF. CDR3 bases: TGTGCCAGCAGCTTACTCGGGTCCGGGGAGCTGTTTTTT.

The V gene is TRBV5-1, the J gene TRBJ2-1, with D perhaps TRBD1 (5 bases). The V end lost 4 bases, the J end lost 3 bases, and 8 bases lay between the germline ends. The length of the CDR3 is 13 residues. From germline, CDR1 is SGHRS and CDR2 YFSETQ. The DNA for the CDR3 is TGCGCCAGCAGCCCGGACATCTACAATGAGCAGTTCTTC. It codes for CASSPDIYNEQFF.

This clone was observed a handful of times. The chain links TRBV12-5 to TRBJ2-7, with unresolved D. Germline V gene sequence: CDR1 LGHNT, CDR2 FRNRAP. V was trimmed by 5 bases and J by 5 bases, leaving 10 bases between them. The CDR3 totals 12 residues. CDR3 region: CASGQDWHEQYF. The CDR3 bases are TGTGCTAGTGGTCAGGATTGGCACGAGCAGTACTTC.

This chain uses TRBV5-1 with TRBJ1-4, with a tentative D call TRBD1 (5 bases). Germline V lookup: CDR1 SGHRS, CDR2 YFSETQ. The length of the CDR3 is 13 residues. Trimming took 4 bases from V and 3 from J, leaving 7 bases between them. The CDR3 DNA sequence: TGCGCCAGCAGCCGACAGCCTAATGAAAAACTGTTTTTT. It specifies CASSRQPNEKLFF. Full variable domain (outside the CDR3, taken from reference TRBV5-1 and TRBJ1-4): KAGVTQTPRYLIKTRGQQVTLSCSPISGHRSVSWYQQTPGQGLQFLFEYFSETQRNKGNFPGRFSGRQFSNSRSEMNVSTLELGDSALYLCASSRQPNEKLFFGSGTQLSVL.

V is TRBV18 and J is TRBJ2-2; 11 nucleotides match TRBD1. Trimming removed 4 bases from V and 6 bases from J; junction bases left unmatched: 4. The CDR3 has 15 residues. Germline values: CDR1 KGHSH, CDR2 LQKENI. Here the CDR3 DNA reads TGTGCCAGCTCACACCCGGGACAGGGGGCCGGGGAGCTGTTTTTT. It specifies CASSHPGQGAGELFF.

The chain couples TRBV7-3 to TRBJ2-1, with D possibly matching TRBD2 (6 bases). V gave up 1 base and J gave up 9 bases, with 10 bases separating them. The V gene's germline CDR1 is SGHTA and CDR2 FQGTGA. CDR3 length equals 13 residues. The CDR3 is CASSLSGDGEQFF. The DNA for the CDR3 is TGTGCCAGCAGCTTAAGCGGGGATGGTGAGCAGTTCTTC.

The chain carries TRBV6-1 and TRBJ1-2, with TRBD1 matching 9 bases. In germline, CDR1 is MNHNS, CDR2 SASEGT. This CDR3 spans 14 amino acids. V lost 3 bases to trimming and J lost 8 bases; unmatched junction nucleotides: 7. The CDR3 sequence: CASSDGQGKRGYTF. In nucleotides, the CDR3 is TGTGCCAGCAGTGATGGACAGGGGAAGAGGGGCTACACCTTC.

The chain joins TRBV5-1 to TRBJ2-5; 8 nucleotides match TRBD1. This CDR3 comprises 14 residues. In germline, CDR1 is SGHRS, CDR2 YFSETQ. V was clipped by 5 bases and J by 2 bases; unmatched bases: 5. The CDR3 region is CASSSGQGQETQYF. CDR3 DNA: TGCGCCAGCAGTTCTGGACAGGGACAAGAGACCCAGTACTTC.

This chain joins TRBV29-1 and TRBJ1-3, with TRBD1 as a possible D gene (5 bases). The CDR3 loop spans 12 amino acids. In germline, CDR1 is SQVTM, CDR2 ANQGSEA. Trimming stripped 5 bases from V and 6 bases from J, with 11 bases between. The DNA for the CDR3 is TGCAGCGTTCAGACAGAGGCAAACACCATATATTTT. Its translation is CSVQTEANTIYF.

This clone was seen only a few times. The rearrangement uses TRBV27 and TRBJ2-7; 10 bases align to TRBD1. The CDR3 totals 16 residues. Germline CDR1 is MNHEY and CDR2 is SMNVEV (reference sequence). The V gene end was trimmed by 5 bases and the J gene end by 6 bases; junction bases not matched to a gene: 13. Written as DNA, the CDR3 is TGTGCCAGCAGTCCTACCGGGACAGGGGCCGGTGGCGAGCAGTACTTC. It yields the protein CASSPTGTGAGGEQYF.

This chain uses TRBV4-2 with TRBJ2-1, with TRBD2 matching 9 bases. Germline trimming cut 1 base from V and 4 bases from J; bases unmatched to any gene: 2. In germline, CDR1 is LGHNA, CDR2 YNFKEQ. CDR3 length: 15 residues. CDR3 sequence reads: CASSQGLADYNEQFF. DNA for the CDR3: TGTGCCAGCAGCCAAGGACTAGCGGATTACAATGAGCAGTTCTTC.

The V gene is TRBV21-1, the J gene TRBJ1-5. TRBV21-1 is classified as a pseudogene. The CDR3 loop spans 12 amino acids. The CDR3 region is CASSGGREPQHF. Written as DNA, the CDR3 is TGTGCCAGCAGCGGGGGGCGGGAGCCCCAGCATTTT.

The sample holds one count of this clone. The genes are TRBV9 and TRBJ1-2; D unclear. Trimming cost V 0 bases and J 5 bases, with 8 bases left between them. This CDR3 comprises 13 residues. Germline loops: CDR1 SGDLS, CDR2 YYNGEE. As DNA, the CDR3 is TGTGCCAGCAGCGTAGGACAAGGATATGGCTACACCTTC. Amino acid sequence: CASSVGQGYGYTF.

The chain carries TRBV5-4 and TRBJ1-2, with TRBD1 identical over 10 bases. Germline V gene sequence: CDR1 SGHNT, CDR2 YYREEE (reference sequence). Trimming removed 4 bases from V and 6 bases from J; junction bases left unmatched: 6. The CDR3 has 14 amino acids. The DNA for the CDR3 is TGTGCCAGCAGCGTCGACAGGGGGCATGATGGCTACACCTTC. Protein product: CASSVDRGHDGYTF.